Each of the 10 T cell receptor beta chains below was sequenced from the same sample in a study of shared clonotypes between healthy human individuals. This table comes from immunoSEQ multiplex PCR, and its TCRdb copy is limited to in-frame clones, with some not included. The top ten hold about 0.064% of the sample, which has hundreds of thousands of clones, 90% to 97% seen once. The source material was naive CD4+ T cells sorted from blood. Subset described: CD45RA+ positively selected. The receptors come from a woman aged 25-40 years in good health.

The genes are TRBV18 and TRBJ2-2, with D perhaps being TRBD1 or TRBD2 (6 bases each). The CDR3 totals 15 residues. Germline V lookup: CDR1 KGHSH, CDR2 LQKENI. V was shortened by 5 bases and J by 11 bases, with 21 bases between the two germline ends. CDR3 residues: CASSSGGWNRRELFF. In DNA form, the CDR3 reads TGTGCCAGCTCATCCGGGGGCTGGAACCGGCGAGAGCTGTTTTTT.

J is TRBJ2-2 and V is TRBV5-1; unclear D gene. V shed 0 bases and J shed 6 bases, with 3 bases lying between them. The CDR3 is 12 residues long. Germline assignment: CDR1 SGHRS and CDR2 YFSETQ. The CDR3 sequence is CASSLEAGELFF. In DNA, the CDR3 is TGCGCCAGCAGCTTGGAAGCCGGGGAGCTGTTTTTT.

For the CDR3, the DNA is TGTGCCAGCTCACCACTCGAAGGGACTAGCGGGAGGGCCGGTGGCGAGCAGTACTTC. As protein: CASSPLEGTSGRAGGEQYF. The V and J genes are TRBV18 and TRBJ2-7; 16 bases are shared with TRBD2. In germline, CDR1 is KGHSH, CDR2 LQKENI. The CDR3 loop spans 19 amino acids. Unmatched junction bases numbered 12, after V lost 1 base and J lost 6 bases.

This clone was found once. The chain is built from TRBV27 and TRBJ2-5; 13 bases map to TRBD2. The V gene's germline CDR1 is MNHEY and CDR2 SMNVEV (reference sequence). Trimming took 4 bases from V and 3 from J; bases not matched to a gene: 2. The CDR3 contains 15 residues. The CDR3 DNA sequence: TGTGCCAGCAGTTCAGGGACTAGCGGGAAAGAGACCCAGTACTTC. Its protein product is CASSSGTSGKETQYF.

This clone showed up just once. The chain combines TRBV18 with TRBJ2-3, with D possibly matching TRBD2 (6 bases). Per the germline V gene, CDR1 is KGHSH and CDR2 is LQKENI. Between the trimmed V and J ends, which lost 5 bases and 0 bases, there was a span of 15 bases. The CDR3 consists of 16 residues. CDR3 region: CASSIQGGSSTDTQYF. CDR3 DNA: TGTGCCAGCTCAATCCAGGGAGGATCCAGCACAGATACGCAGTATTTT.

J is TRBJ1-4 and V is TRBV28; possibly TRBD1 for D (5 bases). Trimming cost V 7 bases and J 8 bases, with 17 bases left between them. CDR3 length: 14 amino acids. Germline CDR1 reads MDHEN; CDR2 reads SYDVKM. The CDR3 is CASNPQGIGEKLFF. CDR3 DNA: TGTGCCAGCAACCCGCAGGGAATCGGCGAAAAACTGTTTTTT.

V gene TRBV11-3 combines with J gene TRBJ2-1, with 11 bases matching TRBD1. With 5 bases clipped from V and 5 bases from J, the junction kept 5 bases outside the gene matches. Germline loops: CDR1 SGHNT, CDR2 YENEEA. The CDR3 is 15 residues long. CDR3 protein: CASSPGQGEHNEQFF. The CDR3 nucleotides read TGTGCCAGCAGCCCGGGACAGGGGGAACACAATGAGCAGTTCTTC. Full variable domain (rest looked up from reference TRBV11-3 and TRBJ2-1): EAGVVQSPRYKIIEKKQPVAFWCNPISGHNTLYWYLQNLGQGPELLIRYENEEAVDDSQLPKDRFSAERLKGVDSTLKIQPAELGDSAVYLCASSPGQGEHNEQFFGPGTRLTVL.

The CDR3 loop reads CASSLALAHSTDTQYF. The CDR3 DNA sequence: TGTGCCAGCAGCTTGGCCCTAGCGCACAGCACAGATACGCAGTATTTT. The chain links TRBV5-4 to TRBJ2-3; possibly TRBD2 for D (6 bases). CDR3 length: 16 amino acids. Trimming cost V 0 bases and J 0 bases, with 11 bases left between them. Germline V gene lookup returns CDR1 SGHNT and CDR2 YYREEE (reference sequence). The complete variable domain, with remaining parts taken from reference TRBV5-4 and TRBJ2-3, reads ETGVTQSPTHLIKTRGQQVTLRCSSQSGHNTVSWYQQALGQGPQFIFQYYREEENGRGNFPPRFSGLQFPNYSSELNVNALELDDSALYLCASSLALAHSTDTQYFGPGTRLTVL.

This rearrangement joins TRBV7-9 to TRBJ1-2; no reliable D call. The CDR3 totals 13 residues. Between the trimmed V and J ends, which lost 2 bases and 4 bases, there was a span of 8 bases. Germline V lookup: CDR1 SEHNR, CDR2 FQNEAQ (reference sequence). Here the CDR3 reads CASSLTRGYGYTF. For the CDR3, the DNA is TGTGCCAGCAGCTTAACCCGTGGCTATGGCTACACCTTC.

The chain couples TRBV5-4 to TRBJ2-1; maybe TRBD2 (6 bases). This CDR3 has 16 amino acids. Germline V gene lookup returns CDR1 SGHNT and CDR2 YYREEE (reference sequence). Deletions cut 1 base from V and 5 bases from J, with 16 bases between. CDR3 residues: CASSLMGGGSNNEQFF. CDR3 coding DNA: TGTGCCAGCAGCTTGATGGGAGGCGGGTCAAACAATGAGCAGTTCTTC.